The entry below gives a single T cell receptor (beta chain) sequence along with its context. What it binds is not known. PCR primers comprised 60 Vbeta and 13 Jbeta primers. This table comes from immunoSEQ multiplex PCR, and its TCRdb copy is limited to in-frame clones, with some not included. The sample includes about 100,000 clones, around 81% seen only once; the top ten take approximately 4%. This sample was included in a study of cytomegalovirus exposure and HLA in healthy donors. Study-level findings and limits: When a later analysis was performed, an Asian-associated ancestry cluster reportedly had fewer N-insertions than the approximately 700-donor mean. It was assumed in the presence/absence analyses that sequencing depth was roughly uniform across donors.

Germline assignment: CDR1 MNHEY and CDR2 SMNVEV (reference sequence). The CDR3 length is 14 residues. V was cut by 2 bases and J by 0 bases, with 8 bases left in between. This chain joins TRBV27 and TRBJ2-7, with no clear D. The sequence was collected from a woman aged 70 to 79 in good health and CMV-seropositive. Sequenced input: PBMCs. CDR3 region: CASSLGLHSYEQYF. Written as DNA, the CDR3 is TGTGCCAGCAGTTTAGGCTTGCACTCCTACGAGCAGTACTTC.